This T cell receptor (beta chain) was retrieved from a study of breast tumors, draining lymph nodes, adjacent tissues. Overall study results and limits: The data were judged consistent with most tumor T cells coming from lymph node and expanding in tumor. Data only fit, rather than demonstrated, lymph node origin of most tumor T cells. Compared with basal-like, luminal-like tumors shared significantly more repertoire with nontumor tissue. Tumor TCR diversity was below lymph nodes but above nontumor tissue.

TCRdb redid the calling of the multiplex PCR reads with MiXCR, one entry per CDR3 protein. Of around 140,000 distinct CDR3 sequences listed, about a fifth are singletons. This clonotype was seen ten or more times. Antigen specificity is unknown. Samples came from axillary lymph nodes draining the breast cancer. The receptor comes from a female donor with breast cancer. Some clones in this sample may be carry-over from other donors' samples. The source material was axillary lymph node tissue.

CDR3 nucleotides: TGCAGTGCTTCAACAGGGGGCGCGAATCAGCCCCAGCATTTT. Translating it yields CSASTGGANQPQHF. The J gene is TRBJ1-5, the V gene TRBV20-1, with 9 positions matching TRBD1. The junction had 6 bases not matched to a gene; V was cut back by 5 bases and J by 4 bases. Germline loops: CDR1 DFQATT, CDR2 SNEGSKA (reference sequence). This CDR3 is 14 amino acids long.